The clone carrying this TCR beta chain turned up a few times. The record originates from a study of regulatory T cells in long-lasting Graves disease. Described time point: persistent/refractory GD, antithyroid drugs over 5 years with positive TRAb. PBMC RNA served as the TCR library source. Sequencing libraries for TCR beta were prepared with iRepertoire HTBI primers and Arm-PCR of CDR3 regions. Per the original data handling: Spanning all samples, the identified segments comprised 60 to 80 TRBV and more than 11 TRBJ. TCRdb reanalysed the multiplex PCR reads using MiXCR and keeps one entry per CDR3 protein. TCRdb, not the authors, supplied the V and J calls. The sample shows hundreds of thousands of distinct CDR3 sequences, 20% of them seen only once. Germline V gene sequence: CDR1 GTSNPN, CDR2 SVGIG (reference sequence). CDR3 length equals 15 residues. The V segment lost 0 bases and the J segment 2 bases; nucleotides outside the gene matches: 3.

Sequenced here: peripheral blood mononuclear cells (PBMCs), sampled when the disease was refractory, from a patient treated with antithyroid drugs. The chain has TRBV30 and TRBJ1-5; TRBD1 matches at 8 bases. This clonotype originated in a female donor with Graves disease. DNA of the CDR3: TGTGCCTGGAGTGTAATGGGACAGGGCAATCAGCCCCAGCATTTT. Translated, it gives CAWSVMGQGNQPQHF.